This T cell receptor beta chain originates from a study of identical twins. Template switching added a universal primer binding site, and final cDNA carried unique molecular identifiers. Via MiXCR, TCRdb re-called the 5' RACE reads, giving one row per CDR3 protein. Of fewer than 550,000 distinct CDR3 sequences detected, roughly an eighth appear once; the ten largest clones hold about 1%. Regarding the study as a whole: Out-of-frame sharing of TCR alpha in monozygotic twins was underestimated by models. Some out-of-frame alpha sequences were shared by twins, and these showed excess low generation probability. Out-of-frame beta chain sequences displayed weaker excess sharing between twins.

Details on this clonotype: Its specificity is unknown.

This same sample was also part of a study on yellow fever vaccine responses in identical twins.

Sequencing input: CD4+ T cells sorted from blood. The sequence was obtained from a woman aged 18-29 years in good health.

CDR3 nucleotides: TGTGCCAGCAGCTTAGAGCAGGTGGGCTATGGCTACACCTTC. Its translation is CASSLEQVGYGYTF. The gene calls are TRBV7-9 and TRBJ1-2, with D unclear. CDR1 SEHNR and CDR2 FQNEAQ come from the germline V gene (reference sequence). Trimming left V 1 base short and J 4 bases short, with 10 bases between. CDR3 length equals 14 residues. Using reference TRBV7-9 and TRBJ1-2 for the parts outside the CDR3, the full variable domain is DTGVSQNPRHKITKRGQNVTFRCDPISEHNRLYWYRQTLGQGPEFLTYFQNEAQLEKSRLLSDRFSAERPKGSFSTLEIQRTEQGDSAMYLCASSLEQVGYGYTFGSGTRLTVV.